A selection of T cell receptor beta chains follows, all from one sample in a study of blood T cell repertoires in COVID-19. The assay was immunoSEQ multiplex PCR, and TCRdb's table has in-frame clones only and misses some. Of roughly 140,000 clones listed, approximately 90% are singletons. Sequencing was done on a sample of peripheral blood. The receptors were gathered from a human donor in a cohort sampled during active COVID-19. CDR3s include the opening cysteine and the closing phenylalanine or tryptophan. The D gene is left open where the match is weak. The listing skips clone size in some rows; elsewhere it reads once, few, many or a size class.

>TRBJ1-1|-|-|TRBV29-1
CSVEDPGTEAFF
TGCAGCGTTGAAGATCCCGGTACTGAAGCTTTCTTT
>TRBJ1-3|TRBD1|-|TRBV19
CASSIKVTGHRSGNTIYF
TGTGCCAGTAGTATCAAGGTGACAGGGCACCGCTCTGGAAACACCATATATTTT
>TRBJ1-2|-|once|TRBV19
CASSIGLSDNYGYTF
TGTGCCAGTAGTATTGGACTTTCGGATAACTATGGCTACACCTTC
>TRBJ1-4|-|-|TRBV10-2
CASTGGQGPYEKLFF
TGCGCCAGCACCGGGGGGCAGGGGCCCTATGAAAAACTGTTTTTT
>TRBJ2-5|TRBD2|-|TRBV3-1/TRBV3-2
CASSSGSGGETQYF
TGTGCCAGCAGCTCAGGGTCGGGGGGAGAGACCCAGTACTTC
>TRBJ2-7|-|-|TRBV6-5
CASSGNEGYQYF
TGTGCCAGCAGCGGGAACGAGGGTTACCAGTACTTC
>TRBJ2-1|-|-|TRBV30
CAWSYGARYNEQFF
TGTGCCTGGAGTTATGGGGCTCGGTACAATGAGCAGTTCTTC
>TRBJ1-1|-|-|TRBV18
CASSPRDNGEAFF
TGTGCCAGCTCACCTCGGGACAATGGTGAAGCTTTCTTT
>TRBJ2-3|TRBD1|once|TRBV6-5
CASRWDRRTDTQYF
TGTGCCAGCAGGTGGGACAGGCGCACAGATACGCAGTATTTT
>TRBJ2-1|TRBD2|-|TRBV6-5
CASTGLAGGLEQFF
TGTGCCAGCACCGGACTAGCGGGGGGGCTTGAGCAGTTCTTC
>TRBJ1-1|-|-|TRBV5-4
CASSPRMEDTEAFF
TGTGCCAGCAGCCCCAGGATGGAGGACACTGAAGCTTTCTTT
>TRBJ1-4|TRBD1|-|TRBV20-1
CSASNRGQFSEKLFF
TGCAGTGCTAGTAACAGGGGGCAATTTAGTGAAAAACTGTTTTTT
>TRBJ1-1|-|-|TRBV3-1/TRBV3-2
CASSHGTPNTEAFF
TGTGCCAGCAGTCATGGGACACCTAACACTGAAGCTTTCTTT
>TRBJ1-1|-|-|TRBV18
CASSHLQGRTEAFF
TGTGCCAGCTCACACCTGCAGGGGAGAACTGAAGCTTTCTTT
>TRBJ1-1|TRBD1|-|TRBV7-6
CASSNPWDRRVEAFF
TGTGCCAGCAGCAATCCTTGGGACAGGCGCGTAGAAGCTTTCTTT
>TRBJ2-7|-|-|TRBV7-9
CASSLAQGKGEQYF
TGTGCCAGCAGCTTAGCCCAGGGCAAAGGCGAGCAGTACTTC
>TRBJ2-7|TRBD1|-|TRBV6-2/TRBV6-3
CASSYATGGSYEQYF
TGTGCCAGCAGTTACGCGACAGGGGGGTCGTACGAGCAGTACTTC
>TRBJ2-1|TRBD1|once|TRBV14
CASSQNDRGGYNEQFF
TGTGCCAGCAGCCAAAACGACAGGGGAGGCTACAATGAGCAGTTCTTC
>TRBJ2-1|-|-|TRBV5-6
CASNRISSNEQFF
TGTGCCAGCAACCGCATCTCCAGTAATGAGCAGTTCTTC
>TRBJ2-1|TRBD2|-|TRBV7-3
CASSPRLAGGNEQFF
TGTGCCAGCAGCCCGAGACTAGCGGGCGGCAATGAGCAGTTCTTC